This entry describes one T cell receptor (beta chain). V shed 6 bases and J 4 bases; nucleotides not matched to a gene: 7. Germline V gene data show CDR1 as LNHDA and CDR2 as SQIVND (reference sequence). The length of the CDR3 is 16 residues. The data were taken from a study of control samples from healthy donors and cancer patients. Sequencing was performed with immunoSEQ multiplex PCR; in TCRdb, only in-frame clones are kept and a portion is missing. Here the sample spans about 70,000 clones, 84% being singletons. The sequence was collected from a man aged 45 to 65 in good health. What was sequenced was blood. J is TRBJ2-1 and V is TRBV19; TRBD2 matches 12 bases. The CDR3 region is CASRTTSGGSYNEQFF. The CDR3 region has the DNA TGTGCCAGTAGAACGACTAGCGGGGGATCGTACAATGAGCAGTTCTTC.